The rows below give T cell receptor beta chains drawn from one sample of a study of blood T cell repertoires in COVID-19. TCRdb's copy holds only in-frame clones and misses some; the assay was immunoSEQ multiplex PCR. The sample consists of tens of thousands of clones, under 90% of them appearing once. Sequencing was done on a sample of peripheral blood. These receptors were obtained from a woman aged 70-85 years with acute or convalescent COVID-19. CDR3s include the opening cysteine and the closing phenylalanine or tryptophan.

J gene,V gene,CDR3 protein
TRBJ2-1,TRBV5-8,CASSLGSGKGEQFF
TRBJ2-1,TRBV28,CASSFLAVDEQFF
TRBJ2-7,TRBV21-1,CASSKARFGEPTYEQYF
TRBJ2-1,TRBV5-1,CASSLGGTSVTNEQFF
TRBJ1-5,TRBV4-1,CASSQVQGRGQPQHF
TRBJ1-1,TRBV7-2,CASSLGTWGRNTEAFF
TRBJ2-5,TRBV27,CASSLERGTKSSQYF
TRBJ2-5,TRBV6-1,CASSEGVGGGETQYF
TRBJ2-7,TRBV11-2,CASSRTTLYEQYF
TRBJ2-5,TRBV18,CASSPRPGRAGETQYF
TRBJ2-1,TRBV29-1,CSVVGTSGSNEQFF
TRBJ1-1,TRBV5-6,CASSQDRVNTEAFF
TRBJ1-3,TRBV9,CASSARTGNNGNTIYF
TRBJ2-3,TRBV4-1,CASSQGPLGQGTDTQYF
TRBJ1-1,TRBV14,CASSQVMWASTEAFF
TRBJ2-7,TRBV30,CAWNQPGQGVYEQYF
TRBJ1-4,TRBV3-1/TRBV3-2,CASSPTPGQSEKLFF
TRBJ1-4,TRBV6-5,CASSNRPTAGEKLFF
TRBJ2-5,TRBV20-1,CSASGQGVGETQYF
TRBJ2-5,TRBV5-1,CASSPDWRVETQYF
TRBJ2-3,TRBV27,CASSPNTGLAVTDTQYF
TRBJ2-1,TRBV5-5,CASSPYGVVGGNEQFF
TRBJ1-4,TRBV19,CASSISGSQKLFF
TRBJ1-1,TRBV9,CASSPRRQGRNTEAFF
TRBJ2-2,TRBV5-1,CASSRETIQGAGELFF
TRBJ2-3,TRBV28,CASSDWEESTDTQYF
TRBJ2-7,TRBV10-1,CASSESGRAYEQYF
TRBJ1-2,TRBV5-4,CASSPPSGYGYTF
TRBJ1-2,TRBV2,CASRLDRANYGYTF
TRBJ2-3,TRBV10-2,CASSELGRGADTQYF
TRBJ2-1,TRBV9,CASSVAGYYNEQFF
TRBJ2-1,TRBV5-1,CASSLTGTRGGEQFF
TRBJ1-1,TRBV28,CASKIGRGTTEAFF
TRBJ2-3,TRBV2,CASQRERSRTDTQYF
TRBJ2-5,TRBV19,CASSIDLSAGQETQYF
TRBJ2-1,TRBV5-6,CASSLLAGGRNEQFF